Reported below is one TCR beta chain. This sample is drawn from a study of blood T cells in healthy people across ages. PCR was performed a second time for about 7 to 12 cycles using a sample-barcoded 5' primer and a J-beta primer mix. TCRdb called the 5' RACE reads again in MiXCR, with one record for every CDR3 protein. This table has about 320,000 distinct CDR3 sequences, 25% to 30% appearing once. Germline V gives CDR1 SEHNR, CDR2 FQNEAQ (reference sequence). The CDR3 consists of 16 residues. The ends were cut back, 3 bases at V and 0 bases at J, with 15 bases in the middle. In terms of origin and age, donors were healthy Caucasian individuals from Russia aged about 6 to 90.

The sequenced material came from blood. The receptor was isolated from a woman aged 70-85 years in good health. This chain links TRBV7-9 with TRBJ2-7, with D perhaps being TRBD1 or TRBD2 (5 bases each). CDR3 region: CASSLRGPGSSYEQYF. As DNA, the CDR3 is TGTGCCAGCAGCTTGAGGGGACCGGGAAGCTCCTACGAGCAGTACTTC. Drawing the rest from reference TRBV7-9 and TRBJ2-7, the complete variable domain is DTGVSQNPRHKITKRGQNVTFRCDPISEHNRLYWYRQTLGQGPEFLTYFQNEAQLEKSRLLSDRFSAERPKGSFSTLEIQRTEQGDSAMYLCASSLRGPGSSYEQYFGPGTRLTVT.